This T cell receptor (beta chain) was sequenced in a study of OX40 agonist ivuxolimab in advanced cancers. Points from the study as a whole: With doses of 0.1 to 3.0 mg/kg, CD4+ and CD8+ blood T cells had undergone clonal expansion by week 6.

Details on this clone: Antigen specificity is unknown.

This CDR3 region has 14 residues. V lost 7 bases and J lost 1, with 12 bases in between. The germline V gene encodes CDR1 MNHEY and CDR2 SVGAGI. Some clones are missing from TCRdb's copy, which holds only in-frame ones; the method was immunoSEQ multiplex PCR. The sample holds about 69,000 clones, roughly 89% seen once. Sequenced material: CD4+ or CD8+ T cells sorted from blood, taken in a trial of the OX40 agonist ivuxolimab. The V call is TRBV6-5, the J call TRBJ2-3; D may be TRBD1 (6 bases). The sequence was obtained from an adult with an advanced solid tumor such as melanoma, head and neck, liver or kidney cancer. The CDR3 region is CASTRTARTDTQYF. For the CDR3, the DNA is TGTGCCAGCACCAGGACAGCGCGCACAGATACGCAGTATTTT.